The T cell receptor beta chain under discussion was sequenced for a study of blood T cell repertoires in COVID-19. Study information: The origin of the acute and convalescent COVID-19 samples was the United States, Italy and Spain. PBMCs, B-cell-depleted T cells, or T cells were the source of the cDNA or gDNA that made up the material.

As handled by the study authors: How many nucleated cells were present was estimated from reference gene primer amplification. TCRdb's copy holds only in-frame clones and misses some; the assay was immunoSEQ multiplex PCR. The DNA gave D and trimming, while V, J and clone size come from that table. Of more than 200,000 clones in the sample, 88% were seen once. This CDR3 has 14 amino acids. The ends were cut back, 4 bases at V and 8 bases at J, with 14 bases in the middle. CDR1 and CDR2 from the germline V gene are MNHEY and SVGAGI. The chain recombines TRBV6-5 with TRBJ1-4; TRBD1 might be the D (6 bases). The TCR sequence derives from a man aged 35-49 years with acute or convalescent COVID-19. The material sequenced was peripheral blood. The CDR3 bases are TGTGCCAGCAGTTCCCCAGGGGTCGGGGAAAAACTGTTTTTT. This encodes CASSSPGVGEKLFF.